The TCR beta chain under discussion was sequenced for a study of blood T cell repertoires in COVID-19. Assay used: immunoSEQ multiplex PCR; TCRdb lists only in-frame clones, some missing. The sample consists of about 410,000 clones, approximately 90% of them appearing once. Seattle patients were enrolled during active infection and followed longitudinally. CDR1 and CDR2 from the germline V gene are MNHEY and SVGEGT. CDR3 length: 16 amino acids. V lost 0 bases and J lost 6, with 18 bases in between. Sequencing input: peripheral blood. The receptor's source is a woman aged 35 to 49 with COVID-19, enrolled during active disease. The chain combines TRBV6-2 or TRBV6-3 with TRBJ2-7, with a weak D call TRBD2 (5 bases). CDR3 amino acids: CASSYSSRSPAGEQYF. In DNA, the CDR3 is TGTGCCAGCAGTTACTCTTCGAGATCACCCGCGGGCGAGCAGTACTTC.